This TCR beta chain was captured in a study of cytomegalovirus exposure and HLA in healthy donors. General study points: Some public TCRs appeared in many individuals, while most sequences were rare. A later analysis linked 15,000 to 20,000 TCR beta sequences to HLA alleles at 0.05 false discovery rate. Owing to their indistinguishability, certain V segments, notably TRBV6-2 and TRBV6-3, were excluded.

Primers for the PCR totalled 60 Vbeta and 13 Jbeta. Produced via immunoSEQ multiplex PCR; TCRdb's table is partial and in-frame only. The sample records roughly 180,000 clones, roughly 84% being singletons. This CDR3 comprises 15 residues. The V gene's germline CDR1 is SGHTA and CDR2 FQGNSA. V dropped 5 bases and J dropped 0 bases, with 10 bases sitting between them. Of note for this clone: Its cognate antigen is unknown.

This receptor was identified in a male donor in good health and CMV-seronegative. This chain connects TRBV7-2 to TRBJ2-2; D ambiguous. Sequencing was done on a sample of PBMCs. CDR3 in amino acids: CASSLEQPNTGELFF. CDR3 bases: TGTGCCAGCAGCCTGGAGCAACCGAACACCGGGGAGCTGTTTTTT.